The clone carrying this TCR beta chain was found a few times. The antigen is not known. Every isolated RNA sample was fully reverse transcribed, so sequencing captured expressed TCRB transcripts. Repertoires were generated with immunoSEQ multiplex PCR, while TCRdb's copy carries only in-frame clones and drops some. Of roughly 150,000 clones listed, 8.5% to 10% are singletons. These data are taken from a study of beta chain features in type 1 diabetes. Looking at the study overall: Cell yields, age and gender were similar between patients and healthy donors. Across all samples, some 110 million sorted cells were examined.

Sort purity for all populations was recorded as exceeding 98%. General study findings and limits: Compared with healthy donors, patients appeared to share more similar naive, central memory and regulatory TCRB repertoires. Among all four CD4+ subsets, Type 1 diabetes patients had TCRB CDR3s that were moderately but significantly shorter.

This CDR3 has 16 amino acids. The V gene's germline CDR1 is MDHEN and CDR2 SYDVKM. V shed 7 bases and J 4 bases; nucleotides not matched to a gene: 13. The chain couples TRBV28 to TRBJ2-3; TRBD2 aligns across 8 bases. The sample comprised central memory CD4+ T cells from blood. This receptor was taken from a woman aged 30 to 39 with type 1 diabetes. The DNA for the CDR3 is TGTGCCAGCACAGGCGAAGCGGGAGACACTGCAGATACGCAGTATTTT. It yields the protein CASTGEAGDTADTQYF.